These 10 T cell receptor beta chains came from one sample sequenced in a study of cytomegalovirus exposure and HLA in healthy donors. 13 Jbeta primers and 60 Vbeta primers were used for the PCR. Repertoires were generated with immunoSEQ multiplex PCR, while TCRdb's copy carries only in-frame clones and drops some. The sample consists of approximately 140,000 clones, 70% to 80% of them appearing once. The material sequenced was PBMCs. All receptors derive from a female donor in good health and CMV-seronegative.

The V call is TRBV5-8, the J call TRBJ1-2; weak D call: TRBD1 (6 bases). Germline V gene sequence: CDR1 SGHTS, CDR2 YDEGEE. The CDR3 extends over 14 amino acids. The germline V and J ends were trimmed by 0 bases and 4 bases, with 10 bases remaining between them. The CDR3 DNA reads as TGTGCCAGCAGCTTGGGCCAGGGGCTCTATGGCTACACCTTC. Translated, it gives CASSLGQGLYGYTF.

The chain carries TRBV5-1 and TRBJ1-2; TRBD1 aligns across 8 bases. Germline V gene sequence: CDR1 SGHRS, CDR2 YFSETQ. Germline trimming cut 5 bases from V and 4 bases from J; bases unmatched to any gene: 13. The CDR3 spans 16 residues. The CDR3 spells CASSSPGQVAFYGYTF. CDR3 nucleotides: TGCGCCAGCAGTTCTCCGGGACAGGTGGCATTCTATGGCTACACCTTC.

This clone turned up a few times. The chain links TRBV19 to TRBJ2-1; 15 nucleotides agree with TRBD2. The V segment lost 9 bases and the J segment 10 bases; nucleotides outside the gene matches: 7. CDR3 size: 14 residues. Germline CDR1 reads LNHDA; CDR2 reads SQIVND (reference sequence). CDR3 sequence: CASTPGLAGGEQFF. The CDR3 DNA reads TGTGCCAGCACTCCGGGACTAGCGGGGGGAGAGCAGTTCTTC.

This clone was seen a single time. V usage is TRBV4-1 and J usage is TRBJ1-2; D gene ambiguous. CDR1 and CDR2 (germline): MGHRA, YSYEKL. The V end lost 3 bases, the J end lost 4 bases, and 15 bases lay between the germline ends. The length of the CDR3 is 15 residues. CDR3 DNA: TGCGCCAGCAGCCAGCCGGGTCGCGGGTTCTATGGCTACACCTTC. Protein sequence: CASSQPGRGFYGYTF.

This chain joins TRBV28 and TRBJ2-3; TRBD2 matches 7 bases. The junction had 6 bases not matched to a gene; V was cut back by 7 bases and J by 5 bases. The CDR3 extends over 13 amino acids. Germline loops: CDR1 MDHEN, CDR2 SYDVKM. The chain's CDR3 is CASMLRERDTQYF. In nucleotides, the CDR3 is TGTGCCAGCATGTTGCGGGAGAGAGATACGCAGTATTTT.

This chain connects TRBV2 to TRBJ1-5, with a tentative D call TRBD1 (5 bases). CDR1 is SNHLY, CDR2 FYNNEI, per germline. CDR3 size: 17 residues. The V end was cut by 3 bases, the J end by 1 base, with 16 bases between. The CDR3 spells CASSDPERGWSNQPQHF. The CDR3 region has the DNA TGTGCCAGCAGTGACCCCGAAAGGGGCTGGAGCAATCAGCCCCAGCATTTT.

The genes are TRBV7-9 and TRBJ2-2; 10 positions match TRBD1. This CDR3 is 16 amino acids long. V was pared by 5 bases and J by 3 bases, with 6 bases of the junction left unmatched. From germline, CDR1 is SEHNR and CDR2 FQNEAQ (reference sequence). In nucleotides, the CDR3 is TGTGCCAGCAGCCTAGGCGGACAGGGGGACACCGGGGAGCTGTTTTTT. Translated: CASSLGGQGDTGELFF.

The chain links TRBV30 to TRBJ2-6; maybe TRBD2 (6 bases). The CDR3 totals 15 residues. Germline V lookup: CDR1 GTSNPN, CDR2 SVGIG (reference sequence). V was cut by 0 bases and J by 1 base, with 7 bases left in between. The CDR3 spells CAWSVRGSGANVLTF. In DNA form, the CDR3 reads TGTGCCTGGAGTGTACGGGGGTCTGGGGCCAACGTCCTGACTTTC.

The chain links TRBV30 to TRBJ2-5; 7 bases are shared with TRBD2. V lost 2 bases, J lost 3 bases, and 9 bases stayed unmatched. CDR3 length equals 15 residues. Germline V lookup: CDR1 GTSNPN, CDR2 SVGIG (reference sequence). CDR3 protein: CAWSSGTMSEETQYF. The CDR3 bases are TGTGCCTGGAGTTCCGGGACTATGAGCGAAGAGACCCAGTACTTC. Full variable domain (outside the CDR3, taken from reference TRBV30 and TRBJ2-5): SQTIHQWPATLVQPVGSPLSLECTVEGTSNPNLYWYRQAAGRGLQLLFYSVGIGQISSEVPQNLSASRPQDRQFILSSKKLLLSDSGFYLCAWSSGTMSEETQYFGPGTRLLVL.

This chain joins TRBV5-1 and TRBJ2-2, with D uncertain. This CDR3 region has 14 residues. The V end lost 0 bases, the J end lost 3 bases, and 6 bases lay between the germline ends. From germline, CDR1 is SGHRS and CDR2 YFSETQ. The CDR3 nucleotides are TGCGCCAGCAGCTTGGAACGGTACACCGGGGAGCTGTTTTTT. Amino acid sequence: CASSLERYTGELFF.